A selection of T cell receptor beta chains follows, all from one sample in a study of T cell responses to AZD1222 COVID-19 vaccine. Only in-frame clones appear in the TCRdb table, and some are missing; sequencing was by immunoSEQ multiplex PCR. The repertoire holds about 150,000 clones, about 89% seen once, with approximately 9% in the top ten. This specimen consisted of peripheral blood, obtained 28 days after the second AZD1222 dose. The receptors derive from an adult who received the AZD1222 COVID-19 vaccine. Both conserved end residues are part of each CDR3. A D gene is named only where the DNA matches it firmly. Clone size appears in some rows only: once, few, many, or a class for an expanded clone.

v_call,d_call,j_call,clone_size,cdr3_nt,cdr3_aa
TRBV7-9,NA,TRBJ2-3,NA,TGTGCCAGCAGGATGGACACTGGCACAGATACGCAGTATTTT,CASRMDTGTDTQYF
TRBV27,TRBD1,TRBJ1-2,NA,TGTGCCAGCAGTTCATCAGGGCAGGGGGCACTCTATCGCTACACCTTC,CASSSSGQGALYRYTF
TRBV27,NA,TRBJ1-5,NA,TGTGCCAGCAGTTTATTGGGGGGAAGACGATGGCCCCAGCATTTT,CASSLLGGRRWPQHF
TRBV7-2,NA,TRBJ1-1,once,TGTGCCAGCAGCTTAAGGCAGGCGGTGAGAGCTTTCTTT,CASSLRQAVRAFF
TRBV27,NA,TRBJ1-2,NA,TGTGCCAGCAGTCAATCCCCCGGGGCGGGGGGCTACACCTTC,CASSQSPGAGGYTF
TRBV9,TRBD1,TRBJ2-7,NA,TGTGCCAGCAGCGTAGGTGGCAGGGGGTTTGAGCAGTACTTC,CASSVGGRGFEQYF
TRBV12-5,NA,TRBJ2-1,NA,TGTGCTAGTGGTTCAGCCTCAAATGAGCAGTTCTTC,CASGSASNEQFF
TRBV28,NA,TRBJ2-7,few,TGTGCCAGCAGCGAACAGTGGCCCTACGAGCAGTACTTC,CASSEQWPYEQYF
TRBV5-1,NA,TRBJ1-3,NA,TGCGCCAGCAGCTTGGAGGGCAGCTCTGGAAACACCATATATTTT,CASSLEGSSGNTIYF
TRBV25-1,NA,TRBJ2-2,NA,TGTGCCAGCAGTGATTTGTACGGGGAGCTGTTTTTT,CASSDLYGELFF
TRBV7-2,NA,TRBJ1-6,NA,TGTGCCAGCAGCTTAAGGGGCAACCTCCACTTT,CASSLRGNLHF
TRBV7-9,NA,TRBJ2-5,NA,TGTGCCAGCAGCCGGACGGACCAAGAGACCCAGTACTTC,CASSRTDQETQYF
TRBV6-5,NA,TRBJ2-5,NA,TGTGCCAGCGGACAGAGGTCCCAGTACTTC,CASGQRSQYF
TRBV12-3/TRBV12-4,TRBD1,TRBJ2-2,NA,TGTGCCAGCAACGACAGGGGCCAGCTAGAGCTGTTTTTT,CASNDRGQLELFF
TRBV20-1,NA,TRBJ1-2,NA,TGCAGTGCTAGGGGAGCCTATGGCTACACCTTC,CSARGAYGYTF
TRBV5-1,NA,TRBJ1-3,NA,TGCGCCAGCAGCTTGGCCGTGGGTAGTTCGGGAAACACCATATATTTT,CASSLAVGSSGNTIYF
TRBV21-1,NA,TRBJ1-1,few,TGTGCCAGCAGCCCCCCCGGACAGAAAGCTTTCTTT,CASSPPGQKAFF
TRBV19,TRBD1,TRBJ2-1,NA,TGTGCCAGTAGTATTCCTCGGACAGGGGGCTTCAATGAGCAGTTCTTC,CASSIPRTGGFNEQFF
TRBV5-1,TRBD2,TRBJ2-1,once,TGCGCCAGCAGCTTGGGACTAGCGGGAGTTAATGAGCAGTTCTTC,CASSLGLAGVNEQFF
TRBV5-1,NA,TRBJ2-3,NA,TGCGCCAGCTGGGGGGTTAGCACAGATACGCAGTATTTT,CASWGVSTDTQYF
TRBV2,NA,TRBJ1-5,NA,TGTGCCAGCAGTGAAGTCTCCAGCGATCAGCCCCAGCATTTT,CASSEVSSDQPQHF
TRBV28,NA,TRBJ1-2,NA,TGTGCCAGCAGTTTCAGGGGAGGGTATGGCTACACCTTC,CASSFRGGYGYTF
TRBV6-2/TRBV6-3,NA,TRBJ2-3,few,TGTGCCAGCAGTTACTCGATGGGAGGATACAGCCCCAGGGATACGCAGTATTTT,CASSYSMGGYSPRDTQYF
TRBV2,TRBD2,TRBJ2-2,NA,TGTGCCAGCAGGGGACTAGCGGCGAACACCGGGGAGCTGTTTTTT,CASRGLAANTGELFF
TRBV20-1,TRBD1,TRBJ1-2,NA,TGCAGTGCTAGTAAGGACAGGCGAGGTGGGGTTACTAACTATGGCTACACCTTC,CSASKDRRGGVTNYGYTF
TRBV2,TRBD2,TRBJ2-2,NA,TGTGCCACCGGCGGGAGTCGCACCGGGGAGCTGTTTTTT,CATGGSRTGELFF
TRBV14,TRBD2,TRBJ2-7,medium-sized,TGTGCCAGCAGCCAAGATGGGGATAGCGGGCCGTACGAGCAGTACTTC,CASSQDGDSGPYEQYF
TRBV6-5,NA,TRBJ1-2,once,TGTGCCAGCAGTTACTCGGCCCCCAGCGCCTATGGCTACACCTTC,CASSYSAPSAYGYTF
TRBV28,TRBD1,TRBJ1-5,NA,TGTGCCAGCAGTTGGACAGGGGTGGCGAGCAATCAGCCCCAGCATTTT,CASSWTGVASNQPQHF
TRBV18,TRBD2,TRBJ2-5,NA,TGTGCCAGCTCACCCGCCCGCGGGGGATGGCAAGAGACCCAGTACTTC,CASSPARGGWQETQYF
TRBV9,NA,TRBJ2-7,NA,TGTGCCAGCAGCGTCGGCACTTCCTACGAGCAGTACTTC,CASSVGTSYEQYF